This paragraph covers one TCR beta chain sequence. Its specificity is unknown. Genomic DNA came from blood regulatory T cells gated CD4+ CD25-high CD127-low. The data originate from a study of regulatory and conventional T cells in RAG deficiency. General study findings and limits: RAG-deficient patients showed markedly lower Shannon entropy and higher Simpson indices than control T-cell subsets.

Assay used: immunoSEQ multiplex PCR; TCRdb lists only in-frame clones, some missing. The table records fewer than 20,000 clones, about 91% of them present only once. Germline loops: CDR1 MNHNS, CDR2 SASEGT. V lost 1 base, J lost 8 bases, and 7 bases stayed unmatched. This CDR3 is built from 14 residues. Another study also made use of these data, one on regulatory T cells. As that study records: Primers: 52 TRBV forward and 13 TRBJ reverse. In patients, unique TRB V-J pairs were restricted and V/J usage skewed, especially in Tregs.

The sequence was collected from a human donor in good health. Sequencing used Tregs sorted from blood. The chain has TRBV6-1 and TRBJ1-2; 7 nucleotides agree with TRBD1. This chain's CDR3 is CASSEVGRGRGYTF. The CDR3 bases are TGTGCCAGCAGTGAAGTCGGTAGGGGGCGCGGCTACACCTTC.